This T cell receptor (beta chain) was found in a study of metastatic and nonmetastatic thyroid tumors. General observations from the study: The reported finding was significantly higher TCR beta diversity in malignant thyroid tumors relative to benign nodules, in blood and tumor.

TCRdb reprocessed the PCR reads via MiXCR. The repertoire consists of 65,000 or so clones, with less than 5% occurring once and the leading ten covering approximately 20%. The CDR3 covers 14 residues. V lost 1 base to trimming and J lost 6 bases; unmatched junction nucleotides: 2. The germline V gene encodes CDR1 DFQATT and CDR2 SNEGSKA (reference sequence). Patients had received no treatment of any kind before thyroid surgery. As regards this clone: What it binds is not known.

Sequenced material: blood. The chain uses TRBV20-1 and TRBJ2-1; 11 bases line up with TRBD2. The source is a female donor with papillary thyroid cancer or a benign thyroid nodule (not recorded which). Some clones in this sample may be carry-over from other donors' samples. This CDR3 reads CSARGLAGINEQFF. The CDR3 DNA follows: TGCAGTGCTAGAGGACTAGCGGGAATCAATGAGCAGTTCTTC.